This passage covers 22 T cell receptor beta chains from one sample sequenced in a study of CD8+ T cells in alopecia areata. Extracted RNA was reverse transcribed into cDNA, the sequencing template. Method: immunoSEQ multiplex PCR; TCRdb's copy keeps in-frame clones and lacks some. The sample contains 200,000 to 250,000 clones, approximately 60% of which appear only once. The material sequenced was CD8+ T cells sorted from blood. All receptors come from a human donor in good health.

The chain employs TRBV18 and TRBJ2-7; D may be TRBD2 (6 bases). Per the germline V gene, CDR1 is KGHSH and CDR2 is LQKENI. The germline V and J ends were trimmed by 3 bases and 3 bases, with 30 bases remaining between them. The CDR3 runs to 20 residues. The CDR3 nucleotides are TGTGCCAGCTCACCGCGGGTTCCAGCATCGTCGGGGGTGGTCAACTACGAGCAGTACTTC. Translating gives CASSPRVPASSGVVNYEQYF.

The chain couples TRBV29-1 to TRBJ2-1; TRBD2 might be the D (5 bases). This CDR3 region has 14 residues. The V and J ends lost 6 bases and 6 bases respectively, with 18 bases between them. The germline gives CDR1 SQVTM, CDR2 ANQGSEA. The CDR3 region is CSVSGVPGFNEQFF. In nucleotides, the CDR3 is TGCAGCGTGTCCGGGGTCCCGGGCTTCAATGAGCAGTTCTTC.

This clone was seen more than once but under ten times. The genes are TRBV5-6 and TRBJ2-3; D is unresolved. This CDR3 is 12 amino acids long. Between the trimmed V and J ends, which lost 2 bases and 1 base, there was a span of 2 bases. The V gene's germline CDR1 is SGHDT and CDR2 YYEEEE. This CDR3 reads CASSFGTDTQYF. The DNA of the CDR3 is TGTGCCAGCAGCTTTGGCACAGATACGCAGTATTTT.

The CDR3 DNA follows: TGTGCCACCAGCAGTTCTATGATGCAAGAGACCCAGTACTTC. It translates to CATSSSMMQETQYF. J is TRBJ2-5 and V is TRBV15; no clear D gene. This CDR3 spans 14 amino acids. The V gene lost 3 bases and the J gene lost 2 bases, with 10 bases spanning the gap. Germline CDR1 and CDR2: LNHNV and YYDKDF (reference sequence). The full variable domain, in which reference TRBV15 and TRBJ2-5 provide the parts outside the CDR3, is DAMVIQNPRYQVTQFGKPVTLSCSQTLNHNVMYWYQQKSSQAPKLLFHYYDKDFNNEADTPDNFQSRRPNTSFCFLDIRSPGLGDTAMYLCATSSSMMQETQYFGPGTRLLVL.

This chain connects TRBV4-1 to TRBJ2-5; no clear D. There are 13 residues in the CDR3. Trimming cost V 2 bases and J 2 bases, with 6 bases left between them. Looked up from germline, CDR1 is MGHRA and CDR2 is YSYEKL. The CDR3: CASSQTQQETQYF. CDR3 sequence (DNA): TGCGCCAGCAGCCAAACACAACAAGAGACCCAGTACTTC.

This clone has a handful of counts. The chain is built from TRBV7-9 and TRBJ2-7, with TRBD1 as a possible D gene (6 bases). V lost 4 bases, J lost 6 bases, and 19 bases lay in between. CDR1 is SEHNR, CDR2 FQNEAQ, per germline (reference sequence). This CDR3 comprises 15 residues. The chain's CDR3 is CASSSSGFTRGEQYF. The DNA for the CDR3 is TGTGCCAGCAGCTCCTCGGGCTTTACCAGGGGCGAGCAGTACTTC.

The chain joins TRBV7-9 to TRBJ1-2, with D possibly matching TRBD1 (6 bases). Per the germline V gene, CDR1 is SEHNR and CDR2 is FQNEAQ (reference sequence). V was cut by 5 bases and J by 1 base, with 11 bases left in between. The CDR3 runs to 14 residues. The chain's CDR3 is CASSRRQDNYGYTF. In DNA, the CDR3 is TGTGCCAGCAGCCGCAGACAGGATAACTATGGCTACACCTTC. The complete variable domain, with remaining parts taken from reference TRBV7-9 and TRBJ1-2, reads DTGVSQNPRHKITKRGQNVTFRCDPISEHNRLYWYRQTLGQGPEFLTYFQNEAQLEKSRLLSDRFSAERPKGSFSTLEIQRTEQGDSAMYLCASSRRQDNYGYTFGSGTRLTVV.

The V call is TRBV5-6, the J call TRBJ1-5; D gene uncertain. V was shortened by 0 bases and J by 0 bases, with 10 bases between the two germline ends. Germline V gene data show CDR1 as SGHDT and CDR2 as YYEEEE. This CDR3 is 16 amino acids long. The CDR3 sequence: CASSLGGLYSNQPQHF. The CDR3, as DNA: TGTGCCAGCAGCTTGGGAGGGCTTTATAGCAATCAGCCCCAGCATTTT.

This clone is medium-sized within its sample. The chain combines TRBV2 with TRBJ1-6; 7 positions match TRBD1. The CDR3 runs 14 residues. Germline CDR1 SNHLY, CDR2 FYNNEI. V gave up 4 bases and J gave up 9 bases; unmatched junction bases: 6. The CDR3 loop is CASSADREISPLHF. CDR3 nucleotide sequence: TGTGCCAGCAGTGCCGACAGGGAAATTTCACCCCTCCACTTT.

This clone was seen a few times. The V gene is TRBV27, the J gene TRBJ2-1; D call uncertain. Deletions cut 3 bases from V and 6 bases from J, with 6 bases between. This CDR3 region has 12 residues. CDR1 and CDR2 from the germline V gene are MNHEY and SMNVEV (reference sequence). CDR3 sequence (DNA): TGTGCCAGCAGTTTGTCTCCCAATGAGCAGTTCTTC. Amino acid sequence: CASSLSPNEQFF.

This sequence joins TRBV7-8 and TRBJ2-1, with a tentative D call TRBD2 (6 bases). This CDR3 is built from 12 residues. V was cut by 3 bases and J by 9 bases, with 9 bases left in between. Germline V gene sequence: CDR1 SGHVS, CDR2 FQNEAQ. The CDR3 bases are TGTGCCAGCAGCTTTGGGGGAGGTGAGCAGTTCTTC. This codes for CASSFGGGEQFF.

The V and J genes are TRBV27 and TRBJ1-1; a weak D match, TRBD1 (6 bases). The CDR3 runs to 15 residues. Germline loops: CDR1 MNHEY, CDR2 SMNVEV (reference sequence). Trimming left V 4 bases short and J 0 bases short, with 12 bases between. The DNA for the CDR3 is TGTGCCAGCAGTTCGGCAGGGGCAATGAACACTGAAGCTTTCTTT. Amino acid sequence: CASSSAGAMNTEAFF.

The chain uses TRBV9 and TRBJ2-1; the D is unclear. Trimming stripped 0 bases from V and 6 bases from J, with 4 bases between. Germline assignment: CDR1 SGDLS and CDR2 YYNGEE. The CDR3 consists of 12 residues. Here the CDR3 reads CASSVVSNEQFF. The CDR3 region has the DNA TGTGCCAGCAGCGTAGTGAGCAATGAGCAGTTCTTC.

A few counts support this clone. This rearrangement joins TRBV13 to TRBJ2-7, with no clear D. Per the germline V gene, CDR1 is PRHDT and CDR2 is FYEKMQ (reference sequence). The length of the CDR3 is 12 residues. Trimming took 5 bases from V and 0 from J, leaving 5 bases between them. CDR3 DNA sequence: TGTGCCAGCAGCGCCAGCTCCTACGAGCAGTACTTC. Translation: CASSASSYEQYF.

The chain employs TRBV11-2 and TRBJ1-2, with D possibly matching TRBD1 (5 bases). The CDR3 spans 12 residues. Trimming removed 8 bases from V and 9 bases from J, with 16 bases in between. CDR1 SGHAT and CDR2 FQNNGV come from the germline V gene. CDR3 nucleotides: TGTGCCAGCGGGGGGGAGGCAAGGAGCTACACCTTC. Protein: CASGGEARSYTF.

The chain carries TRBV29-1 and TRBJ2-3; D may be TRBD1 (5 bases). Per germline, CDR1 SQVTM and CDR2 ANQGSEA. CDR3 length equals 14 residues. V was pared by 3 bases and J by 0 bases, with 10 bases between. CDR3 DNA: TGCAGCGTTGAGGGGCAGTCTAGCACAGATACGCAGTATTTT. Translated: CSVEGQSSTDTQYF.

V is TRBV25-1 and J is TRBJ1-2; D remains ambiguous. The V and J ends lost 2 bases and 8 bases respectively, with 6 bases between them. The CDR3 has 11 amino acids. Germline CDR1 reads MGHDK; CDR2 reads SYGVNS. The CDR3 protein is CASSEGRGYTF. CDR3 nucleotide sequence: TGTGCCAGCAGTGAAGGGAGGGGCTACACCTTC.

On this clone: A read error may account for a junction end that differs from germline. The CDR3 reads CAWSVGDPPF. DNA for the CDR3: TGTGCCTGGAGTGTGGGGGACCCCCCTTTT. The J gene is TRBJ1-4, the V gene TRBV30; tentative D call: TRBD1 (5 bases). CDR1 and CDR2 (germline): GTSNPN, SVGIG (reference sequence). CDR3 length: 10 residues.

The CDR3: CAIGHLGELFF. The DNA for the CDR3 is TGTGCCATTGGACATCTCGGGGAGCTGTTTTTT. The chain links TRBV30 to TRBJ2-2; the D gene is possibly TRBD1 (5 bases). This CDR3 is built from 11 residues. The germline V and J ends were trimmed by 8 bases and 7 bases, with 11 bases remaining between them. Germline V CDR1 and CDR2: GTSNPN, SVGIG (reference sequence).

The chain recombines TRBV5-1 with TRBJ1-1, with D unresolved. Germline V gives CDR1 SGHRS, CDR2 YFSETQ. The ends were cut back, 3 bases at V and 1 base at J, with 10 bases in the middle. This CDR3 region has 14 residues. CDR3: CASSSGWKNTEAFF. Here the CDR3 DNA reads TGCGCCAGCAGCTCTGGGTGGAAGAACACTGAAGCTTTCTTT.

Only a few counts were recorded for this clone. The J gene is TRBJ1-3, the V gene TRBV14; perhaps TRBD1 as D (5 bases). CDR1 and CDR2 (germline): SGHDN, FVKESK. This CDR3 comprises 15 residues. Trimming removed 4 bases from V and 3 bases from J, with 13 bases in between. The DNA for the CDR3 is TGTGCCAGCAGCCCATTCGGGGGTAGTGGAAACACCATATATTTT. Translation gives CASSPFGGSGNTIYF.

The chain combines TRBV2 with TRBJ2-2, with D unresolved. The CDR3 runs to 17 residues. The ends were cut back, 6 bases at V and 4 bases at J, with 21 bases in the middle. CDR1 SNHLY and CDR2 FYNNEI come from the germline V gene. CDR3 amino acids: CASSDNPESSSTGELFF. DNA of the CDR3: TGTGCCAGCAGCGACAACCCTGAGTCTAGTTCCACCGGGGAGCTGTTTTTT. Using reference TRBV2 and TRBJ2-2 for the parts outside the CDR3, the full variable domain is EPEVTQTPSHQVTQMGQEVILRCVPISNHLYFYWYRQILGQKVEFLVSFYNNEISEKSEIFDDQFSVERPDGSNFTLKIRSTKLEDSAMYFCASSDNPESSSTGELFFGEGSRLTVL.